The sequence of this T cell receptor (beta chain) was determined in a study of blood T cell repertoires in COVID-19. Sequencing used immunoSEQ multiplex PCR; TCRdb keeps in-frame clones, though not all of them. The data show more than 110,000 clones, more than 85% seen once. This TCR derives from a man aged 55 to 69 with active or convalescent COVID-19. Sequencing was performed on peripheral blood.

The CDR3 reads CSGNLGGNTGELFF. In DNA, the CDR3 is TGCAGCGGTAACCTTGGAGGGAACACCGGGGAGCTGTTTTTT. The chain carries TRBV29-1 and TRBJ2-2; D might be TRBD2 (5 bases). The CDR3 extends over 14 amino acids. Germline V gene data show CDR1 as SQVTM and CDR2 as ANQGSEA. Trimming took off 7 bases at V and 1 base at J, with 13 bases between the two ends.